This T cell receptor (beta chain) was identified during a study of T-cell memory formation after mild COVID-19. Whole-study findings and limits: Mostly located in CM and EM were contracting CD4+ clones, with contracting CD8+ clones located in EMRA.

Notes on this clonotype: The antigen is not known.

The germline V gene has CDR1 SQVTM and CDR2 ANQGSEA. V gave up 7 bases and J gave up 4 bases; unmatched junction bases: 11. This CDR3 spans 15 amino acids. From 5'RACE with constant-segment primers came TCR alpha and TCR beta cDNA libraries that carried sample barcodes and UMIs. TCRdb reprocessed the 5' RACE reads via MiXCR and lists one record per CDR3 protein. The sample lists fewer than 350,000 distinct CDR3 sequences; approximately 15% were seen once. The TCR sequence derives from a man aged 18 to 29 who had mild COVID-19 (a few samples of this study predate the infection). Cell type and time point are not known. The sample comprised PBMCs or a T cell subset sorted from them (not recorded which). This rearrangement joins TRBV29-1 to TRBJ2-7; 12 bases are a match to TRBD1. CDR3 nucleotides: TGCAGCGCCCGGTATGGGGGACAGGGGGCATACGAGCAGTACTTC. This gives the protein CSARYGGQGAYEQYF.